This T cell receptor (beta chain) was obtained from a study of control samples from healthy donors and cancer patients. Per the germline V gene, CDR1 is KGHSH and CDR2 is LQKENI. With V trimmed by 3 bases and J by 3 bases, 0 bases remained unmatched. There are 14 residues in the CDR3. Sequencing used immunoSEQ multiplex PCR; TCRdb keeps in-frame clones, though not all of them. This sample has more than 85,000 clones; 84% occur once, and the top ten carry about 35%. The J gene is TRBJ2-1, the V gene TRBV18; TRBD1 agrees at 9 bases. The sequence was obtained from a man in his 70s with lung cancer. The specimen was PBMCs. The CDR3 is CASSPDRGYNEQFF. The CDR3, as DNA: TGTGCCAGCTCACCGGACAGGGGCTACAATGAGCAGTTCTTC. The variable domain in full, with the rest retrieved from reference TRBV18 and TRBJ2-1, is NAGVMQNPRHLVRRRGQEARLRCSPMKGHSHVYWYRQLPEEGLKFMVYLQKENIIDESGMPKERFSAEFPKEGPSILRIQQVVRGDSAAYFCASSPDRGYNEQFFGPGTRLTVL.